This passage covers 17 T cell receptor beta chains from one sample sequenced in a study of T-cell reconstitution after alpha-beta-depleted transplantation in children. Unique molecular identifiers featured in how the TCRbeta library was prepared. TCRdb called the PCR reads again in MiXCR, with one record for every CDR3 protein. The sample shows some 80,000 distinct CDR3 sequences, about a sixth of them seen only once. Material: PBMCs, mostly from graft donor cells, obtained 360 days after TCRalphabeta/CD19-depleted stem cell transplant. These TCRs come from a male patient aged 2 to 10 who had a stem cell transplant for acute lymphoblastic leukemia, so the T cells may come from the graft donor.

This clonotype showed up just a few times. This CDR3 is CASTPRGTANTEAFF. The DNA for the CDR3 is TGTGCCAGCACCCCGAGGGGGACAGCGAACACTGAAGCTTTCTTT. This rearrangement joins TRBV3-1 to TRBJ1-1; TRBD1 matches 7 bases. Trimming at V came to 7 bases and at J to 1 base, leaving 9 bases not matched to a gene. This CDR3 spans 15 amino acids. Germline values: CDR1 LGHDT, CDR2 YNNKEL (reference sequence).

This clonotype was seen a few times. The chain recombines TRBV12-3 or TRBV12-4 with TRBJ2-2; 7 nucleotides match TRBD2. Trimming removed 3 bases from V and 1 base from J; junction bases left unmatched: 2. This CDR3 is built from 15 residues. The CDR3 loop reads CASSFSSGNTGELFF. For the CDR3, the DNA is TGTGCCAGCAGTTTCTCTAGCGGGAACACCGGGGAGCTGTTTTTT.

This clonotype was picked up a small number of times. This chain links TRBV7-2 with TRBJ2-5; 9 nucleotides agree with TRBD2. The CDR3 is 15 residues long. Germline V gene sequence: CDR1 SGHTA, CDR2 FQGNSA. The V and J ends lost 0 bases and 5 bases, in that order; junction bases with no gene match: 4. The CDR3 bases are TGTGCCAGCAGCTTAGCCGGGACTAGCCGGGAGACCCAGTACTTC. Protein product: CASSLAGTSRETQYF.

V is TRBV5-1 and J is TRBJ2-7, with D hard to call. V was cut by 4 bases and J by 4 bases, with 12 bases left in between. The CDR3 loop spans 13 amino acids. The V gene's germline CDR1 is SGHRS and CDR2 YFSETQ. Here the CDR3 DNA reads TGCGCCAGCAGCCCCCCCGGGCTTTACGAGCAGTACTTC. Its protein product is CASSPPGLYEQYF.

In its sample, this clonotype was seen many times. The chain uses TRBV12-3 or TRBV12-4 and TRBJ2-1; tentative D call: TRBD1 (5 bases). Trimming left V 6 bases short and J 5 bases short, with 11 bases between. The CDR3 is 13 residues long. The CDR3 loop reads CASSPGQHNEQFF. CDR3 nucleotides: TGTGCCAGCAGCCCAGGACAACACAATGAGCAGTTCTTC.

This clonotype showed up many times. The J gene is TRBJ2-7, the V gene TRBV10-2, with TRBD2 matching over 13 bases. This CDR3 contains 14 residues. The V gene's germline CDR1 is WSHSY and CDR2 SAAADI. V was pared by 8 bases and J by 2 bases, with 3 bases of the junction left unmatched. The CDR3 loop reads CASQLAGGTYEQYF. DNA for the CDR3: TGCGCCAGCCAACTAGCGGGAGGGACCTACGAGCAGTACTTC.

V usage is TRBV5-1 and J usage is TRBJ2-2; the D is unclear. The V end was cut by 0 bases, the J end by 3 bases, with 9 bases between. CDR3 size: 15 residues. Germline values: CDR1 SGHRS, CDR2 YFSETQ. The CDR3 coding sequence is TGCGCCAGCAGCTTGGCGAGTTCATACACCGGGGAGCTGTTTTTT. This codes for CASSLASSYTGELFF.

This clonotype was picked up many times. The genes are TRBV6-2 or TRBV6-3 and TRBJ2-7; D is unresolved. Per germline, CDR1 MNHEY and CDR2 SVGEGT. CDR3 size: 11 residues. The V end lost 6 bases, the J end lost 1 base, and 4 bases lay between the germline ends. The CDR3 loop reads CASSQSYEQYF. CDR3 DNA sequence: TGTGCCAGCAGCCAATCCTACGAGCAGTACTTC.

This chain links TRBV5-1 with TRBJ2-7; D is possibly TRBD2 (6 bases). V was shortened by 2 bases and J by 7 bases, with 16 bases between the two germline ends. CDR1 is SGHRS and CDR2 is YFSETQ in the germline V gene. CDR3 length: 14 residues. The CDR3: CASSFGTVLWEQYF. CDR3 coding DNA: TGCGCCAGCAGCTTCGGGACTGTCCTCTGGGAGCAGTACTTC.

This chain joins TRBV6-1 and TRBJ1-6; D is uncertain. The V end lost 6 bases, the J end lost 7 bases, and 13 bases lay between the germline ends. Germline V gene lookup returns CDR1 MNHNS and CDR2 SASEGT. The CDR3 runs 14 residues. The CDR3 spells CASRQREVNSPLHF. CDR3 in DNA: TGTGCCAGCAGGCAGAGGGAAGTGAATTCACCCCTCCACTTT.

This clonotype showed up many times. The V and J genes are TRBV20-1 and TRBJ2-3; 9 bases align to TRBD2. The germline V gene encodes CDR1 DFQATT and CDR2 SNEGSKA (reference sequence). The V segment lost 3 bases and the J segment 3 bases; nucleotides outside the gene matches: 10. The CDR3 has 16 amino acids. The CDR3 sequence: CSASWRTSVDTDTQYF. Written as DNA, the CDR3 is TGCAGTGCTAGCTGGAGGACTAGCGTCGATACAGATACGCAGTATTTT.

This clonotype was seen once. The chain links TRBV5-6 to TRBJ2-7, with TRBD2 matching 8 bases. Trimming at V came to 0 bases and at J to 2 bases, leaving 7 bases not matched to a gene. There are 16 residues in the CDR3. CDR1 and CDR2 from the germline V gene are SGHDT and YYEEEE. The CDR3 sequence: CASSLAPAGGTYEQYF. For the CDR3, the DNA is TGTGCCAGCAGCTTGGCGCCCGCGGGAGGTACCTACGAGCAGTACTTC.

This clonotype was detected only a few times. DNA for the CDR3: TGTGCCAGCAGTTTATTATCTAGCGGACCCTACAATGAGCAGTTCTTC. Protein sequence: CASSLLSSGPYNEQFF. J is TRBJ2-1 and V is TRBV27; TRBD2 aligns across 7 bases. The V gene end was trimmed by 1 base and the J gene end by 2 bases; junction bases not matched to a gene: 5. CDR3 length: 16 amino acids. Looked up from germline, CDR1 is MNHEY and CDR2 is SMNVEV (reference sequence).

This clonotype occurred many times. The chain recombines TRBV7-7 with TRBJ2-1; D is possibly TRBD2 (6 bases). Trimming cost V 5 bases and J 7 bases, with 18 bases left between them. Germline V gene sequence: CDR1 SSHAT, CDR2 FNYEAQ (reference sequence). The CDR3 consists of 15 residues. CDR3 sequence (DNA): TGTGCCAGCAGCAATCCGAATGGCGCGGGAAATGAGCAGTTCTTC. The encoded protein is CASSNPNGAGNEQFF. The complete variable domain, with remaining parts taken from reference TRBV7-7 and TRBJ2-1, reads GAGVSQSPRYKVTKRGQDVTLRCDPISSHATLYWYQQALGQGPEFLTYFNYEAQPDKSGLPSDRFSAERPEGSISTLTIQRTEQRDSAMYRCASSNPNGAGNEQFFGPGTRLTVL.

The V call is TRBV20-1, the J call TRBJ2-1; 12 nucleotides agree with TRBD2. The length of the CDR3 is 22 residues. Per germline, CDR1 DFQATT and CDR2 SNEGSKA (reference sequence). V was clipped by 2 bases and J by 0 bases; unmatched bases: 20. The CDR3 reads CSARSSRGLAGGPASSYNEQFF. The CDR3 DNA is TGCAGTGCTAGAAGTTCCAGGGGTCTAGCGGGAGGGCCGGCGAGCTCCTACAATGAGCAGTTCTTC.

Only a few counts were recorded for this clonotype. The chain couples TRBV7-9 to TRBJ2-7, with unresolved D. Trimming stripped 1 base from V and 3 bases from J, with 7 bases between. Germline V CDR1 and CDR2: SEHNR, FQNEAQ (reference sequence). The CDR3 length is 13 residues. The CDR3 protein is CASSLGQYYEQYF. In DNA, the CDR3 is TGTGCCAGCAGCTTAGGGCAGTACTACGAGCAGTACTTC.

V and J are TRBV6-1 and TRBJ2-7, with D possibly TRBD1 on 6 matching bases. Trimming shortened V by 5 bases and J by 3 bases, and 17 bases separated the two germline ends. CDR1 and CDR2 (germline): MNHNS, SASEGT. The CDR3 covers 15 residues. The CDR3 region is CASSTNRVGDYEQYF. CDR3 sequence (DNA): TGTGCCAGCAGTACAAACAGGGTAGGGGACTACGAGCAGTACTTC.